This T cell receptor (beta chain) came from a study of blood T cell repertoires in COVID-19. Data came from immunoSEQ multiplex PCR; TCRdb stores just in-frame clones and leaves some out. The sample holds 90,000 to 100,000 clones, 65% to 90% seen once. This clone was seen a single time. The CDR3 has 13 amino acids. Germline CDR1 and CDR2: KGHDR and SFDVKD. Trimming pared 4 bases from V and 8 bases from J, leaving 11 bases between. The specimen was peripheral blood. This chain connects TRBV24-1 to TRBJ2-1; D is undetermined. The origin of this receptor is a man in his 70s with active or convalescent COVID-19. The CDR3 spells CATSDPPMDEQFF. Here the CDR3 DNA reads TGTGCCACCAGTGACCCCCCTATGGATGAGCAGTTCTTC.